The 8 T cell receptor beta chains below all came from one sample that was sequenced in a study of technical replicates of blood from a handful of donors. The data were produced by immunoSEQ multiplex PCR, yet TCRdb's version contains in-frame clones alone and is incomplete. The sample carries more than 65,000 clones, roughly 95% recorded once. Material for sequencing was T cells isolated from PBMCs. Receptor source: a human donor in good health.

The genes are TRBV5-1 and TRBJ1-2; TRBD1 is a possible D gene (6 bases). This CDR3 spans 16 amino acids. V gave up 4 bases and J gave up 1 base, with 17 bases separating them. CDR1 is SGHRS, CDR2 YFSETQ, per germline. CDR3 coding DNA: TGCGCCAGCAGCCTCATACCAGGGGCCAGTAACTATGGCTACACCTTC. Translation: CASSLIPGASNYGYTF.

V is TRBV2 and J is TRBJ1-2; 7 bases align to TRBD1. Per the germline V gene, CDR1 is SNHLY and CDR2 is FYNNEI. J lost 5 bases, V lost 5 bases, and 11 bases had no gene match. The CDR3 covers 15 residues. In DNA, the CDR3 is TGTGCCAGCAGTCTAGGACTGGACAGGTTATATGGCTACACCTTC. Translation gives CASSLGLDRLYGYTF. Filled out from reference TRBV2 and TRBJ1-2, the complete variable domain reads EPEVTQTPSHQVTQMGQEVILRCVPISNHLYFYWYRQILGQKVEFLVSFYNNEISEKSEIFDDQFSVERPDGSNFTLKIRSTKLEDSAMYFCASSLGLDRLYGYTFGSGTRLTVV.

This chain links TRBV21-1 with TRBJ2-7; no check of the table's D call, TRBD1, against the DNA was made. TRBV21-1 is a pseudogene. This CDR3 spans 11 amino acids. CDR3 DNA: TGTGCCAGACAGGGGGTCTGCGAGCAGTACTTC. It translates to CARQGVCEQYF.

This chain's CDR3 is CASSRDRALNEQFF. The CDR3 region has the DNA TGTGCCAGCAGCCGGGACAGGGCCCTTAATGAGCAGTTCTTC. This chain links TRBV6-5 with TRBJ2-1, with 9 bases that match TRBD1. With V trimmed by 6 bases and J by 7 bases, 7 bases remained unmatched. Germline loops: CDR1 MNHEY, CDR2 SVGAGI. The CDR3 length is 14 residues.

This rearrangement joins TRBV7-2 to TRBJ1-5; D ambiguous. Germline V gene data show CDR1 as SGHTA and CDR2 as FQGNSA. The CDR3 spans 14 residues. Trimming shortened V by 5 bases and J by 6 bases, and 14 bases separated the two germline ends. In DNA, the CDR3 is TGTGCCAGCAGCCCAACTCTCTCCGGTCAGCCCCAGCATTTT. Amino acids: CASSPTLSGQPQHF.

The genes are TRBV7-8 and TRBJ2-7, with D possibly TRBD1 on 6 matching bases. This CDR3 is 11 amino acids long. Between the trimmed V and J ends, which lost 5 bases and 10 bases, there was a span of 12 bases. Germline CDR1 and CDR2: SGHVS and FQNEAQ. CDR3: CASSPGTQQYF. For the CDR3, the DNA is TGTGCCAGCAGCCCAGGGACACAACAGTACTTC.

The chain carries TRBV7-9 and TRBJ2-2, with TRBD2 matching over 9 bases. Per the germline V gene, CDR1 is SEHNR and CDR2 is FQNEAQ (reference sequence). After removal of 6 bases from V and 6 bases from J, the junction contained 8 bases not matched to a gene. CDR3 length: 15 residues. This CDR3 reads CASRRVAGAAGELFF. DNA of the CDR3: TGTGCCAGCAGGAGGGTAGCGGGAGCTGCCGGGGAGCTGTTTTTT.

This clone was observed once. The chain has TRBV4-3 and TRBJ1-5; D not resolved. This CDR3 has 13 amino acids. Germline-derived CDR1 and CDR2 are LGHNA and YSLEER. Trimming removed 0 bases from V and 4 bases from J, with 4 bases in between. The CDR3 DNA is TGCGCCAGCAGCCAAGAGACTAATCAGCCCCAGCATTTT. Translating it yields CASSQETNQPQHF.